A single sample is the source of the 24 T cell receptor beta chains below, sequenced in a study of STAT5B mutations in CD4+ large granular lymphocyte leukemia. Repertoires were generated with immunoSEQ multiplex PCR, while TCRdb's copy carries only in-frame clones and drops some. The data show 20,000 or so clones, 75% seen once. The sequencing sample was made of CD4+ T cells from blood buffy coats. These receptor sequences come from a human donor in good health.

The chain combines TRBV2 with TRBJ2-3; 9 nucleotides match TRBD2. V shed 10 bases, J shed 0 bases, and the junction held 11 bases outside the gene matches. The CDR3 has 16 residues. CDR1 and CDR2 from the germline V gene are SNHLY and FYNNEI. CDR3 in DNA: TGTGCCATAAATAAGGGTAGCGGGAGTAGCACAGATACGCAGTATTTT. This sequence encodes CAINKGSGSSTDTQYF.

This clone was seen just once. The chain carries TRBV27 and TRBJ2-7, with D possibly matching TRBD1 (6 bases). The CDR3 is 13 amino acids. Per germline, CDR1 MNHEY and CDR2 SMNVEV (reference sequence). The ends were cut back, 5 bases at V and 7 bases at J, with 15 bases in the middle. The CDR3 DNA is TGTGCCAGCAGTCAGGGGCAGTTTAGGGAGCAGTACTTC. This sequence encodes CASSQGQFREQYF.

The V and J genes are TRBV10-1 and TRBJ2-1; 15 bases fit TRBD2. The CDR3 sequence is 17 residues long. Trimming took 3 bases from V and 2 from J; bases not matched to a gene: 2. Germline CDR1 WNHNN, CDR2 SYGVQD (reference sequence). In nucleotides, the CDR3 is TGCGCCAGCAGTGACGGACTAGCGGGAGGGCCCTACAATGAGCAGTTCTTC. Amino acid sequence: CASSDGLAGGPYNEQFF.

The V call is TRBV11-1, the J call TRBJ2-7; 9 nucleotides align to TRBD1. The junction had 8 bases not matched to a gene; V was cut back by 5 bases and J by 9 bases. Germline values: CDR1 SGHAT, CDR2 FQDESV (reference sequence). This CDR3 is built from 13 residues. This CDR3 reads CASSQDRGNGQYF. In DNA, the CDR3 is TGTGCCAGCAGCCAGGACAGGGGCAACGGGCAGTACTTC.

This chain joins TRBV4-2 and TRBJ2-3; 7 bases line up with TRBD2. Germline CDR1 is LGHNA and CDR2 is YNFKEQ. CDR3 length equals 17 residues. Losses at the gene ends were 0 bases for V and 7 bases for J; bases not matched to a gene: 13. The CDR3 nucleotides read TGTGCCAGCAGCCAAGAAGCCGGGACTACGACGGTATATACGCAGTATTTT. Translated, it gives CASSQEAGTTTVYTQYF.

The chain uses TRBV7-8 and TRBJ1-1; TRBD1 aligns across 11 bases. V lost 6 bases to trimming and J lost 3 bases; unmatched junction nucleotides: 6. CDR3 length: 15 amino acids. Germline CDR1 and CDR2: SGHVS and FQNEAQ. CDR3 sequence reads: CASSRWTGGDTEAFF. The CDR3 nucleotides read TGTGCCAGCAGTCGATGGACAGGGGGCGACACTGAAGCTTTCTTT. Filled out from reference TRBV7-8 and TRBJ1-1, the complete variable domain reads GAGVSQSPRYKVAKRGQDVALRCDPISGHVSLFWYQQALGQGPEFLTYFQNEAQLDKSGLPSDRFFAERPEGSVSTLKIQRTQQEDSAVYLCASSRWTGGDTEAFFGQGTRLTVV.

V gene TRBV5-1 combines with J gene TRBJ2-1; the D gene is possibly TRBD2 (6 bases). The V and J ends lost 5 bases and 7 bases respectively, with 16 bases between them. Per germline, CDR1 SGHRS and CDR2 YFSETQ. The CDR3 contains 14 residues. CDR3 in amino acids: CASRPTRGENEQFF. Written as DNA, the CDR3 is TGCGCCAGCAGACCGACTAGAGGAGAGAATGAGCAGTTCTTC.

V usage is TRBV5-5 and J usage is TRBJ2-5; D is perhaps TRBD1 (5 bases). Per germline, CDR1 SGHKS and CDR2 YYEKEE (reference sequence). V lost 6 bases and J 4 bases, leaving 28 bases between the germline ends. This CDR3 contains 18 residues. The CDR3 sequence: CASTPVKKIQKGRETQYF. As DNA, the CDR3 is TGTGCCAGCACTCCCGTCAAAAAGATCCAAAAGGGGCGAGAGACCCAGTACTTC.

This chain connects TRBV6-6 to TRBJ1-5, with D maybe TRBD1 (6 bases). Germline values: CDR1 MNHNY, CDR2 SVGAGI (reference sequence). Trimming cost V 10 bases and J 7 bases, with 20 bases left between them. This CDR3 spans 14 amino acids. The CDR3 spells CATTAGDISQPQHF. In DNA form, the CDR3 reads TGTGCCACGACGGCAGGGGATATTTCCCAGCCCCAGCATTTT.

The J gene is TRBJ2-1, the V gene TRBV5-8; TRBD2 agrees at 7 bases. Germline CDR1 is SGHTS and CDR2 is YDEGEE. The CDR3 is 19 residues long. Losses at the gene ends were 0 bases for V and 4 bases for J; bases not matched to a gene: 16. The CDR3 coding sequence is TGTGCCAGCAGCTTGGCCGGGGCTAGCGGTCGAGGGCTTTACAATGAGCAGTTCTTC. Its protein is CASSLAGASGRGLYNEQFF.

This clone was seen a handful of times. The gene calls are TRBV5-1 and TRBJ1-2; no reliable D call. The CDR3 consists of 11 residues. V was shortened by 4 bases and J by 3 bases, with 4 bases between the two germline ends. CDR1 and CDR2 from the germline V gene are SGHRS and YFSETQ. CDR3 nucleotide sequence: TGCGCCAGCAGCGAGGACTATGGCTACACCTTC. It is translated as CASSEDYGYTF.

V usage is TRBV5-1 and J usage is TRBJ1-1; D unclear. V was cut by 0 bases and J by 3 bases, with 6 bases left in between. CDR3 length: 13 residues. The germline gives CDR1 SGHRS, CDR2 YFSETQ. The CDR3 nucleotides read TGCGCCAGCAGCTTGGAATCCTACACTGAAGCTTTCTTT. Translation gives CASSLESYTEAFF.

This clone was recorded only once. The V call is TRBV7-2, the J call TRBJ1-1; no definite D call. Germline CDR1 SGHTA, CDR2 FQGNSA. With 2 bases removed from V and 1 base from J, the gap between germline ends came to 5 bases. This CDR3 spans 13 amino acids. CDR3 region: CASSLSGNTEAFF. The CDR3 DNA follows: TGTGCCAGCAGCTTATCAGGGAACACTGAAGCTTTCTTT. Combining the CDR3 with reference TRBV7-2 and TRBJ1-1 gives the whole variable domain GAGVSQSPSNKVTEKGKDVELRCDPISGHTALYWYRQSLGQGLEFLIYFQGNSAPDKSGLPSDRFSAERTGGSVSTLTIQRTQQEDSAVYLCASSLSGNTEAFFGQGTRLTVV.

The chain carries TRBV7-9 and TRBJ2-5; TRBD1 matches at 8 bases. The germline gives CDR1 SEHNR, CDR2 FQNEAQ (reference sequence). V shed 2 bases, J shed 3 bases, and the junction held 14 bases outside the gene matches. The CDR3 sequence is 18 residues long. The CDR3 reads CASSLIRGTGGKKETQYF. The CDR3 coding sequence is TGTGCCAGCAGCTTAATTCGGGGGACAGGAGGGAAAAAAGAGACCCAGTACTTC.

V gene TRBV5-1 combines with J gene TRBJ2-5, with 9 bases identical to TRBD1. Germline V gene data show CDR1 as SGHRS and CDR2 as YFSETQ. Trimming cost V 3 bases and J 3 bases; bases outside gene matches: 3. This CDR3 spans 14 amino acids. The chain's CDR3 is CASSSGTGKETQYF. The CDR3 DNA reads as TGCGCCAGCAGCTCCGGGACAGGGAAAGAGACCCAGTACTTC.

The chain employs TRBV10-3 and TRBJ1-4; D is perhaps TRBD1 (6 bases). Per the germline V gene, CDR1 is ENHRY and CDR2 is SYGVKD. The CDR3 sequence is 15 residues long. The V end was cut by 5 bases, the J end by 2 bases, with 12 bases between. CDR3 sequence: CAISLGGTTNEKLFF. Written as DNA, the CDR3 is TGTGCCATCAGTCTCGGGGGCACGACTAATGAAAAACTGTTTTTT.

This clone came up a few times. The chain links TRBV28 to TRBJ1-5; weak D call: TRBD1 (6 bases). The germline V and J ends were trimmed by 6 bases and 4 bases, with 16 bases remaining between them. Germline CDR1 reads MDHEN; CDR2 reads SYDVKM. CDR3 length equals 15 residues. The CDR3: CASSGDGTQNQPQHF. The CDR3 DNA reads TGTGCCAGCAGCGGAGACGGGACACAGAATCAGCCCCAGCATTTT.

This clone has only a few counts. V is TRBV18 and J is TRBJ2-2; TRBD2 is a possible D gene (6 bases). Germline V CDR1 and CDR2: KGHSH, LQKENI. Trimming removed 2 bases at V and 1 base at J, with 11 bases between. This CDR3 is built from 16 residues. The CDR3 is CASSPIGSWNTGELFF. The CDR3, as DNA: TGTGCCAGCTCACCAATCGGGAGTTGGAACACCGGGGAGCTGTTTTTT.

This clone has just a few counts. The V gene is TRBV18, the J gene TRBJ2-6; no reliable D call. The V gene lost 1 base and the J gene lost 4 bases, with 11 bases spanning the gap. The V gene's germline CDR1 is KGHSH and CDR2 LQKENI. The CDR3 runs to 16 residues. The CDR3 reads CASSPLPPSGANVLTF. The CDR3, as DNA: TGTGCCAGCTCACCACTCCCACCCTCGGGGGCCAACGTCCTGACTTTC.

The genes are TRBV6-5 and TRBJ1-2; maybe TRBD1 (5 bases). Germline CDR1 is MNHEY and CDR2 is SVGAGI. The V end lost 6 bases, the J end lost 2 bases, and 13 bases lay between the germline ends. The CDR3 runs to 14 residues. The CDR3 protein is CASRGGGGNYGYTF. The CDR3 DNA reads as TGTGCCAGCAGGGGCGGTGGGGGGAACTATGGCTACACCTTC.

This sequence joins TRBV2 and TRBJ2-5; D not certain. Germline V gene sequence: CDR1 SNHLY, CDR2 FYNNEI. The V end lost 8 bases, the J end lost 4 bases, and 17 bases lay between the germline ends. CDR3 length: 14 amino acids. CDR3 bases: TGTGCCAGCCGTGGCGACTCCCCGGCAGAGACCCAGTACTTC. Its protein is CASRGDSPAETQYF.

CDR3 sequence (DNA): TGTGCCAGCAGTGAACAACAGGGGCCTAATCAGCCCCAGCATTTT. As protein: CASSEQQGPNQPQHF. The V and J genes are TRBV2 and TRBJ1-5; 7 positions agree with TRBD1. CDR3 length equals 15 residues. Trimming removed 2 bases from V and 4 bases from J; junction bases left unmatched: 5. Germline lookup yields CDR1 SNHLY and CDR2 FYNNEI.

The chain combines TRBV20-1 with TRBJ1-5; D gene ambiguous. This CDR3 comprises 11 residues. The germline V and J ends were trimmed by 1 base and 7 bases, with 5 bases remaining between them. Per germline, CDR1 DFQATT and CDR2 SNEGSKA (reference sequence). CDR3 sequence: CSARGPQPQHF. The CDR3 coding sequence is TGCAGTGCTAGAGGCCCACAGCCCCAGCATTTT.

The chain uses TRBV11-2 and TRBJ2-1, with D perhaps matching TRBD2 (6 bases). V lost 1 base to trimming and J lost 4 bases, with 14 bases between them. Germline CDR1 and CDR2: SGHAT and FQNNGV. The CDR3 is made up of 16 amino acids. CDR3 in amino acids: CASSLVIAVLYNEQFF. CDR3 in DNA: TGTGCCAGCAGCTTAGTAATAGCGGTCCTTTACAATGAGCAGTTCTTC.